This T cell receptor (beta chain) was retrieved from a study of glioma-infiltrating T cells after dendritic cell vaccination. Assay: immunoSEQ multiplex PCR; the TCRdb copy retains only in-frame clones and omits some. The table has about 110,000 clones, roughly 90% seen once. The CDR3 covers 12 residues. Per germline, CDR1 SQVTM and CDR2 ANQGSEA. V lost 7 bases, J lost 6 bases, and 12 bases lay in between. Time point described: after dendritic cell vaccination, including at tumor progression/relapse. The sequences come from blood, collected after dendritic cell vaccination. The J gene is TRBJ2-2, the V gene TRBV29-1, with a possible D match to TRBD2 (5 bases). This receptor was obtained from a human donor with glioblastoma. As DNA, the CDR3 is TGCAGCGCCCGACGGGGAGCCGGGGAGCTGTTTTTT. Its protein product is CSARRGAGELFF.